These 12 T cell receptor beta chains were all obtained from the same sample, sequenced in a study of identical twins. Each CDR3 protein gets one entry after TCRdb re-called the 5' RACE reads with MiXCR. The sample has 200,000 to 300,000 distinct CDR3 sequences; over 9.5% are singletons. The same sample was also used in a study of yellow fever vaccine responses in identical twins.

Sequencing used memory (CD45RO+) T cells sorted from blood. These receptors were taken from a woman aged 18 to 35 in good health.

There are many counts of this clonotype. V gene TRBV5-1 combines with J gene TRBJ2-2; D remains unclear. Germline CDR1 SGHRS, CDR2 YFSETQ. The V and J ends lost 0 bases and 2 bases respectively, with 8 bases between them. The CDR3 contains 15 residues. The CDR3 loop is CASSLAASNTGELFF. CDR3 DNA sequence: TGCGCCAGCAGCTTGGCTGCCAGCAACACCGGGGAGCTGTTTTTT.

This clonotype was counted only a few times. V is TRBV5-1 and J is TRBJ2-5; 8 bases agree with TRBD1. Per the germline V gene, CDR1 is SGHRS and CDR2 is YFSETQ. The CDR3 is 15 residues long. Trimming removed 1 base from V and 4 bases from J; junction bases left unmatched: 6. CDR3 amino acids: CASSLRTGSGETQYF. The CDR3 region has the DNA TGCGCCAGCAGCTTGAGGACAGGGTCCGGAGAGACCCAGTACTTC.

This clonotype was detected a few times. The chain uses TRBV7-2 and TRBJ2-3; D is possibly TRBD1 (6 bases). Per the germline V gene, CDR1 is SGHTA and CDR2 is FQGNSA. V dropped 8 bases and J dropped 14 bases, with 17 bases sitting between them. This CDR3 is 11 amino acids long. This CDR3 reads CASWGRQLPYF. The CDR3 DNA reads as TGTGCCAGCTGGGGGCGGCAGCTTCCGTATTTT.

Only a few counts were recorded for this clonotype. V is TRBV9 and J is TRBJ2-5; 7 nucleotides agree with TRBD2. The CDR3 extends over 16 amino acids. The V and J ends lost 4 bases and 4 bases, in that order; junction bases with no gene match: 13. Germline V lookup: CDR1 SGDLS, CDR2 YYNGEE. In DNA, the CDR3 is TGTGCCAGCAGCCCCTCTGGGGGGGTTGGGCTAGAGACCCAGTACTTC. Translation gives CASSPSGGVGLETQYF. Using reference TRBV9 and TRBJ2-5 for the parts outside the CDR3, the full variable domain is DSGVTQTPKHLITATGQRVTLRCSPRSGDLSVYWYQQSLDQGLQFLIQYYNGEERAKGNILERFSAQQFPDLHSELNLSSLELGDSALYFCASSPSGGVGLETQYFGPGTRLLVL.

CDR3 sequence: CAGWEGLTTDTQYF. The CDR3 DNA reads as TGTGCCGGGTGGGAGGGACTCACCACAGATACGCAGTATTTT. The chain couples TRBV2 to TRBJ2-3; 7 nucleotides align to TRBD2. CDR3 length: 14 residues. With V trimmed by 11 bases and J by 2 bases, 10 bases remained unmatched. In germline, CDR1 is SNHLY, CDR2 FYNNEI.

The chain joins TRBV6-1 to TRBJ2-1; 8 bases are a match to TRBD2. Germline V gene data show CDR1 as MNHNS and CDR2 as SASEGT. CDR3 size: 15 residues. V trimming: 6 bases; J trimming: 6 bases; junction bases outside the gene matches: 10. Here the CDR3 DNA reads TGTGCCAGCAGCGAACGCGCCAGCGGGGGCAATGAGCAGTTCTTC. It translates to CASSERASGGNEQFF.

This clonotype was counted ten times or more. The V gene is TRBV24-1, the J gene TRBJ2-6; D tentatively reads TRBD1 or TRBD2 (5 bases each). V was cut by 1 base and J by 0 bases, with 6 bases left in between. The germline V gene has CDR1 KGHDR and CDR2 SFDVKD. CDR3 length: 16 amino acids. CDR3 bases: TGTGCCACCAGTGATTTCGGGACCTCTGGGGCCAACGTCCTGACTTTC. It is translated as CATSDFGTSGANVLTF.

This chain connects TRBV5-1 to TRBJ2-1, with 11 positions matching TRBD2. CDR3 length equals 16 residues. Germline loops: CDR1 SGHRS, CDR2 YFSETQ. The V and J ends lost 1 base and 7 bases, in that order; junction bases with no gene match: 7. CDR3: CASSLTSGRNRNEQFF. DNA of the CDR3: TGCGCCAGCAGCTTGACTAGCGGGAGAAACAGGAATGAGCAGTTCTTC.

This clonotype was picked up a small number of times. V usage is TRBV28 and J usage is TRBJ2-3; 12 nucleotides match TRBD2. V gave up 6 bases and J gave up 6 bases; unmatched junction bases: 10. CDR1 is MDHEN, CDR2 SYDVKM, per germline. This CDR3 is 16 amino acids long. The CDR3 sequence: CASSQPLAGGPDTQYF. In DNA, the CDR3 is TGTGCCAGCAGCCAACCGCTAGCGGGGGGGCCCGATACGCAGTATTTT.

The chain carries TRBV28 and TRBJ1-4; D not resolved. Germline V lookup: CDR1 MDHEN, CDR2 SYDVKM. V was clipped by 7 bases and J by 8 bases, with 17 bases between them. There are 14 residues in the CDR3. The CDR3 DNA is TGTGCCAGCAAGTCTCAGGCAGGCCTGGAAAAACTGTTTTTT. Protein: CASKSQAGLEKLFF.

This chain connects TRBV7-2 to TRBJ2-7; unclear D gene. CDR1 and CDR2 (germline): SGHTA, FQGNSA. This CDR3 region has 12 residues. V dropped 0 bases and J dropped 6 bases, with 6 bases sitting between them. The CDR3 loop reads CASSLASSEQYF. The CDR3 DNA reads TGTGCCAGCAGCTTAGCCTCCAGCGAGCAGTACTTC.

A note on this clonotype: One end of the junction fails to match germline, which may point to a read error. The chain employs TRBV20-1 and TRBJ2-1; 9 nucleotides line up with TRBD2. The CDR3 is 16 residues long. CDR1 and CDR2 from the germline V gene are DFQATT and SNEGSKA (reference sequence). CDR3 region: CSPRDSSREGLNEQFF. CDR3 nucleotides: TGCAGTCCTAGAGACTCATCGCGGGAGGGCCTCAATGAGCAGTTCTTC.